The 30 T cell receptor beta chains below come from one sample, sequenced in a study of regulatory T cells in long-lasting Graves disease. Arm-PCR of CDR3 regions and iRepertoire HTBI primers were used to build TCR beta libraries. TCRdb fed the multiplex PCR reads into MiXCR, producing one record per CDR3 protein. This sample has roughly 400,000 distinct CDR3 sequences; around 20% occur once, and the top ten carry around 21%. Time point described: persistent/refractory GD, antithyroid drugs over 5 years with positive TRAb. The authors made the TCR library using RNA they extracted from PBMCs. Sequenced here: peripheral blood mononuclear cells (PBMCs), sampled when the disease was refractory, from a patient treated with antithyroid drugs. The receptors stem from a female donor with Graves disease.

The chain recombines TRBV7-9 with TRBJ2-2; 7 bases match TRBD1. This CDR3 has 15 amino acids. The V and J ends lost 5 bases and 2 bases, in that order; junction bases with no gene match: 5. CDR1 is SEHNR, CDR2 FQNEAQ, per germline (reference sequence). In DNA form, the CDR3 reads TGTGCCAGCAGCCCAGACAGGGAAAACACCGGGGAGCTGTTTTTT. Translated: CASSPDRENTGELFF.

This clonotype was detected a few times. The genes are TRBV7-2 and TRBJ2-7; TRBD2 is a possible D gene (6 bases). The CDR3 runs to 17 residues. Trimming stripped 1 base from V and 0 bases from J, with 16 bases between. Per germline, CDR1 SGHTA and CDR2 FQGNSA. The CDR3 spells CASSLVGAGPSSYEQYF. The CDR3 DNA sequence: TGTGCCAGCAGCTTAGTAGGGGCGGGACCGAGCTCCTACGAGCAGTACTTC.

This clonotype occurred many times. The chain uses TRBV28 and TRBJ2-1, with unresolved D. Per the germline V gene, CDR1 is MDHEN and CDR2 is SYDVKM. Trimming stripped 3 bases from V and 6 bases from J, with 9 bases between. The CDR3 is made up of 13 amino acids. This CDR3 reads CASSFSVGNEQFF. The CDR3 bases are TGTGCCAGCAGTTTTTCAGTCGGCAATGAGCAGTTCTTC.

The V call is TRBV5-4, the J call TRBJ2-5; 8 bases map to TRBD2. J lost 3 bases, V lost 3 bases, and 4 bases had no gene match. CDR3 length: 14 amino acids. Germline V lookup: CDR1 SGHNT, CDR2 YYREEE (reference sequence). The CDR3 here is CASSSGLAEETQYF. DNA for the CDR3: TGTGCCAGCAGCTCTGGACTAGCAGAAGAGACCCAGTACTTC.

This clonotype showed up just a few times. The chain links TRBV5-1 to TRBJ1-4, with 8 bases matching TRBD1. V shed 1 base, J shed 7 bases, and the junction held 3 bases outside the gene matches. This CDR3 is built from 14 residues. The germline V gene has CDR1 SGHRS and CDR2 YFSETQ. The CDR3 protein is CASSLSGGVEKLFF. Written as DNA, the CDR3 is TGCGCCAGCAGCTTGTCAGGGGGCGTTGAAAAACTGTTTTTT. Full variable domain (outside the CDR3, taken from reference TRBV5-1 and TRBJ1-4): KAGVTQTPRYLIKTRGQQVTLSCSPISGHRSVSWYQQTPGQGLQFLFEYFSETQRNKGNFPGRFSGRQFSNSRSEMNVSTLELGDSALYLCASSLSGGVEKLFFGSGTQLSVL.

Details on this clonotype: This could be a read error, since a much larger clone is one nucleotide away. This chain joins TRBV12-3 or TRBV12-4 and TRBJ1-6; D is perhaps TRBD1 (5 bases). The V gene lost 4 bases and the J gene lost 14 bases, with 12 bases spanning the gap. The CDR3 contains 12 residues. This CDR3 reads CASSSRGWTLHF. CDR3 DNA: TGTGCCAGCAGTTCCCGGGGGTGGACCCTCCACTTT.

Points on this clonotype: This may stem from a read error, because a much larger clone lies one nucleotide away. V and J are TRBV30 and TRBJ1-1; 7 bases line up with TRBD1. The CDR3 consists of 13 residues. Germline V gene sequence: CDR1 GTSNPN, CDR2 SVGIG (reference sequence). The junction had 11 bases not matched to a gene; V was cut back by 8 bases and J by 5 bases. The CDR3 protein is CAGKQGGRTEAFF. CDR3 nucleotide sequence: TGTGCCGGGAAGCAGGGGGGGAGGACTGAAGCTTTCTTT.

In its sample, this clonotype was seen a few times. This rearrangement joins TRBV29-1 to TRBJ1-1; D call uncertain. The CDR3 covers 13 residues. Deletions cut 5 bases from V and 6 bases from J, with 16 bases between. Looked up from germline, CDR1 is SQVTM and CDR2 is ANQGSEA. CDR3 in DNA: TGCAGCGTTCCTGGCGGGAAGAGACCTGAAGCTTTCTTT. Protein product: CSVPGGKRPEAFF.

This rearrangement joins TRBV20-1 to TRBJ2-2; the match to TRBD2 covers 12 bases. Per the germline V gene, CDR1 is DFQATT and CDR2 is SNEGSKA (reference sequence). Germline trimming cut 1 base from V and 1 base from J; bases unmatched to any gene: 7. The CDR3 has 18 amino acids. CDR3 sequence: CSARGPGLAGQNTGELFF. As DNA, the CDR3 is TGCAGTGCTAGAGGTCCGGGACTAGCGGGTCAGAACACCGGGGAGCTGTTTTTT.

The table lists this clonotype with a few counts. In DNA, the CDR3 is TGCGCCAGCAGCTTCGAGGCCTCCTACAATGAGCAGTTCTTC. Translated: CASSFEASYNEQFF. The chain has TRBV5-1 and TRBJ2-1; no definite D call. The CDR3 is 14 residues long. CDR1 and CDR2 from the germline V gene are SGHRS and YFSETQ. V lost 2 bases and J lost 0, with 6 bases in between. Using reference TRBV5-1 and TRBJ2-1 for the parts outside the CDR3, the full variable domain is KAGVTQTPRYLIKTRGQQVTLSCSPISGHRSVSWYQQTPGQGLQFLFEYFSETQRNKGNFPGRFSGRQFSNSRSEMNVSTLELGDSALYLCASSFEASYNEQFFGPGTRLTVL.

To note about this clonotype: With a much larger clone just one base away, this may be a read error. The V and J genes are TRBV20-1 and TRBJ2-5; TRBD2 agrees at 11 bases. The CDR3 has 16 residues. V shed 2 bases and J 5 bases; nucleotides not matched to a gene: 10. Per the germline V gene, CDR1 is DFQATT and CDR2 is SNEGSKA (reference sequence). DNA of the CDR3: TGCAGTGCTAGACCTCCTCTAGCGGGAGGACGGGAGACCCAGTACTTC. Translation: CSARPPLAGGRETQYF.

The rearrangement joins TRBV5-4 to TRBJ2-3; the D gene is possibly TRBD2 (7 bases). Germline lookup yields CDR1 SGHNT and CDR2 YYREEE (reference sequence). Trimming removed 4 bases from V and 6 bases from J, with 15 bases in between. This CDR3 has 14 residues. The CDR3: CASSDTGRVDTQYF. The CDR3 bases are TGTGCCAGCAGCGATACAGGGAGGGTGGATACGCAGTATTTT.

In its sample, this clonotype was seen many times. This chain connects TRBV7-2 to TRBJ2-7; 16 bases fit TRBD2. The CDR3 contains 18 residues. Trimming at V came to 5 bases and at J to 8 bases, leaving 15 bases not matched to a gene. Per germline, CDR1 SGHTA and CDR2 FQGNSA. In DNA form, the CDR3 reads TGTGCCAGCAGCACGGGACTAGCGGGAGGGCCCTACGGTACCCAGCAGTACTTC. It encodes CASSTGLAGGPYGTQQYF.

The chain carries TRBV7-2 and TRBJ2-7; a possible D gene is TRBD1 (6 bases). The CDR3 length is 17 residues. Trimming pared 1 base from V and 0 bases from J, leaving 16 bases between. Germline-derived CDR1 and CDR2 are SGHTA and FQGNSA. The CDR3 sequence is CASSLGQGILLSYEQYF. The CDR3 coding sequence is TGTGCCAGCAGCTTAGGGCAGGGGATCCTACTCTCCTACGAGCAGTACTTC.

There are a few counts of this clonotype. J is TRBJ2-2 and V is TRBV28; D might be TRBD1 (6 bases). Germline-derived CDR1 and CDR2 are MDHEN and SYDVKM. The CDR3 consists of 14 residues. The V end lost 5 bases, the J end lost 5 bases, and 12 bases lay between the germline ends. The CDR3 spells CASSPWTETGELFF. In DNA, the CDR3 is TGTGCCAGCAGTCCGTGGACAGAGACCGGGGAGCTGTTTTTT.

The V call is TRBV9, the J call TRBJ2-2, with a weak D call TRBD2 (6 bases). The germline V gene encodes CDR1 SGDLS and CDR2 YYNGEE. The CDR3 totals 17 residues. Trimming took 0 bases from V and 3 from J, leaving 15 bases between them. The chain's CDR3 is CASSVGGRPGDTGELFF. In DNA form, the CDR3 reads TGTGCCAGCAGCGTAGGCGGACGCCCGGGGGACACCGGGGAGCTGTTTTTT.

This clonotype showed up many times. CDR3 bases: TGTGCCACGGGACTAGCGCACTACGAGCAGTACTTC. Protein product: CATGLAHYEQYF. This rearrangement joins TRBV28 to TRBJ2-7; 10 bases line up with TRBD2. The CDR3 totals 12 residues. Per the germline V gene, CDR1 is MDHEN and CDR2 is SYDVKM. With V trimmed by 10 bases and J by 3 bases, 3 bases remained unmatched.

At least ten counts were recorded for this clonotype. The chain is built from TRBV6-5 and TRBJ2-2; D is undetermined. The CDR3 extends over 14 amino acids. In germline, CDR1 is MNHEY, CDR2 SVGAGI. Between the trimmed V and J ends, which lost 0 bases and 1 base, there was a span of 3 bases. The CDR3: CASSYSWNTGELFF. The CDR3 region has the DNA TGTGCCAGCAGTTACTCGTGGAACACCGGGGAGCTGTTTTTT.

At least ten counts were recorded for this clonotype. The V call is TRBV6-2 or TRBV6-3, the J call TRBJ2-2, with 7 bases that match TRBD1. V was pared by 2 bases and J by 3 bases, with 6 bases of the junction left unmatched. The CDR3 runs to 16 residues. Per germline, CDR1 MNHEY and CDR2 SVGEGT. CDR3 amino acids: CASSYNRDSYTGELFF. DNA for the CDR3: TGTGCCAGCAGTTACAACAGGGACAGCTACACCGGGGAGCTGTTTTTT.

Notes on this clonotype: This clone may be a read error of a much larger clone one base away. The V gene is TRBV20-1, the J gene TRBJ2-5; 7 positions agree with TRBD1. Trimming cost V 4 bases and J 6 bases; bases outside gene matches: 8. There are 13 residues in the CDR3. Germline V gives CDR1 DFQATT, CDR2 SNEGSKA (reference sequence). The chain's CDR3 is CSAKEWDSQTQYF. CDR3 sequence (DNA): TGCAGTGCTAAAGAGTGGGACAGTCAGACCCAGTACTTC.

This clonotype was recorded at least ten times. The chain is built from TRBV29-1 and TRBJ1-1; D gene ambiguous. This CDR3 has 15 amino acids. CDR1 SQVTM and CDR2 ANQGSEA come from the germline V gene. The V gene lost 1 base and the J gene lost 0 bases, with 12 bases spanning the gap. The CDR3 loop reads CSVEVNGRMNTEAFF. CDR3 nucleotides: TGCAGCGTTGAAGTTAATGGCAGGATGAACACTGAAGCTTTCTTT.

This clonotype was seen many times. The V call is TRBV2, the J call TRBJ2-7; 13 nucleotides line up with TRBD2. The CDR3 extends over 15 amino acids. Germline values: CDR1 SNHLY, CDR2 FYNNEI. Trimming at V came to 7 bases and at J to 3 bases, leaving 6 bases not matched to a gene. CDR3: CASKNRTSGSYEQYF. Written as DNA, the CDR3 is TGTGCCAGCAAAAATCGGACTAGCGGGAGCTACGAGCAGTACTTC.

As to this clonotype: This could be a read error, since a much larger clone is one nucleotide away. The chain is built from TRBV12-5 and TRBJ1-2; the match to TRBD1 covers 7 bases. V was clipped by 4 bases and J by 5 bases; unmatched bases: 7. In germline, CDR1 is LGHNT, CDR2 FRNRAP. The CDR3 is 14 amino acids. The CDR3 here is CASGSRDSVYGYTF. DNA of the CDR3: TGTGCTAGTGGTTCCCGGGACAGCGTATATGGCTACACCTTC.

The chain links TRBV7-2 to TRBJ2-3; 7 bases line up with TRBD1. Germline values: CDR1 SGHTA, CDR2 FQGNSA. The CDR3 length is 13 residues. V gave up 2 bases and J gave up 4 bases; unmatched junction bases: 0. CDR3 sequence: CASSLQGADTQYF. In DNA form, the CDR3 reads TGTGCCAGCAGCTTACAGGGGGCAGATACGCAGTATTTT.

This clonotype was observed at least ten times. Written as DNA, the CDR3 is TGTGCCAGCAGTTTTAGGGGAGGGGGAAGTGAAAAACTGTTTTTT. Its protein product is CASSFRGGGSEKLFF. The rearrangement links TRBV27 to TRBJ1-4; possible D gene TRBD1, 6 bases. The CDR3 extends over 15 amino acids. V lost 3 bases, J lost 7 bases, and 15 bases lay in between. CDR1 MNHEY and CDR2 SMNVEV come from the germline V gene (reference sequence).

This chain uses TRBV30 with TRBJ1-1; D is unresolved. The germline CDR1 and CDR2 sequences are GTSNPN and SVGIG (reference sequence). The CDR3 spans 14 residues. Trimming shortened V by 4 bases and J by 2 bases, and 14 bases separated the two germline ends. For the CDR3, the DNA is TGTGCCTGGACCATCGGGCGGGGAAACACTGAAGCTTTCTTT. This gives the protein CAWTIGRGNTEAFF.

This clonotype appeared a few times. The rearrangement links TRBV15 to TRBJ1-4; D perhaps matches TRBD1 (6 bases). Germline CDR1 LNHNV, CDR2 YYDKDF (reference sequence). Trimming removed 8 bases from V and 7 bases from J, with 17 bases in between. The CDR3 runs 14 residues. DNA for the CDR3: TGTGCCACCCTCGATCAGGGGCTTGGTGAAAAACTGTTTTTT. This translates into CATLDQGLGEKLFF.

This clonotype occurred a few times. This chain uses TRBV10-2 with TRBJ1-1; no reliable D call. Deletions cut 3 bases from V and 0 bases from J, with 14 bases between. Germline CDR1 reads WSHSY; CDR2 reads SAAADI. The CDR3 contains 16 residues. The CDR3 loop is CASSEAGPRVNTEAFF. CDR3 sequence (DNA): TGCGCCAGCAGTGAAGCAGGCCCAAGGGTGAACACTGAAGCTTTCTTT.

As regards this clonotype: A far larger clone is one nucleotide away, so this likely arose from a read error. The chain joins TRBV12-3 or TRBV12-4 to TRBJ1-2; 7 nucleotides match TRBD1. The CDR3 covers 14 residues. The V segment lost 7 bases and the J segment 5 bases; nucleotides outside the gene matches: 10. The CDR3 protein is CASTPGQVGYGYTF. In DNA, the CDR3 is TGTGCCAGCACCCCCGGACAGGTTGGGTATGGCTACACCTTC.

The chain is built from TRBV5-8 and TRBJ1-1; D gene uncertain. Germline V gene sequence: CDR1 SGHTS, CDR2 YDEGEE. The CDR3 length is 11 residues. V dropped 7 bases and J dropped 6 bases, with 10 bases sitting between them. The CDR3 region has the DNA TGTGCCAGCGGCGGACCGGCTGAAGCTTTCTTT. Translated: CASGGPAEAFF.